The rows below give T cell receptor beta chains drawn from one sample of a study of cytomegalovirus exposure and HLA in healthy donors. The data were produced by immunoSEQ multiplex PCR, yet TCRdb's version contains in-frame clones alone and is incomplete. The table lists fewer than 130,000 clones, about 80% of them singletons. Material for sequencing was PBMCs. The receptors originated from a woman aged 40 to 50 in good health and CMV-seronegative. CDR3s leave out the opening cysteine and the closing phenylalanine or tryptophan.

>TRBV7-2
ASPPPGSPHNEQF
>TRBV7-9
ASSSTGAPGNTIY
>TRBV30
AWSAGGRGNTEAF
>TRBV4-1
ASSQVGAGSRYEQY
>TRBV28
ASSSTGSATEAF
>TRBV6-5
ASSSVTGGGYEQY
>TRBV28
ASSLPNRPNGYT
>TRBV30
AWNKRAGNTEAF
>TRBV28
ASSPQGFTYNSPLH
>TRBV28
ASSLTQGRREQY
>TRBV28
ASSLGGPAGVGGYT
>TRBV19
ATQGTGVNQPQH
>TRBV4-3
ASSQRGQGETQY
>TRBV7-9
SSSPAGDEQY
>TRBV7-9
ASSSTSAGESGSPLH
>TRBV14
ASSQDWPGRNEQY
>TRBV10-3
AISESGPGDTEAF
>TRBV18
ASGGYSNQPQH
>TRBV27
ASSPGLAGDRGEQF
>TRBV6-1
ASSEPGVKTAGYT
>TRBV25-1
ASSESRGTGGYEQY
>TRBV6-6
ATQGERYSNQPQH
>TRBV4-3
ASSQETGGGEQY
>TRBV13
ASSSRIPSTDTQY
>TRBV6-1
ASRTSGQGVSGQY
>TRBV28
ASSRKGQETYEQY
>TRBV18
ASSPGANQPQH
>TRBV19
ASSMTSGGGKTQY
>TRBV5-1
ASSPPGVNEKLF
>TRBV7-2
ASSLAGGPTDTQY
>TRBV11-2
ASSPDRGGQPQH
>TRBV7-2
ASTTPAGSYEQY
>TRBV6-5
ASSLGQGLGQETQY
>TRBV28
ASSSPLAGGGDEQF
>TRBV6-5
ASSSLDRANTEAF
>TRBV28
ASSSISGGPLYEQY
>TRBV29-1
SVGDSRQETQY
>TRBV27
ASRPDRSYGYT
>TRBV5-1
ASSSPTGELF
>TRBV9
ASSVELGGSFAGELF
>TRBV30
AWSEGLASYNEQF
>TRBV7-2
ASSLWGREVYEQY